This T cell receptor (beta chain) was sequenced in a study of Ad26.COV2.S vaccination and SARS-CoV-2 variants. On the study more broadly: Ad26.COV2.S given intramuscularly, once or twice 56 days apart.

V gave up 1 base and J gave up 7 bases, with 10 bases separating them. Germline CDR1 and CDR2: MNHEY and SVGAGI. This CDR3 is 13 amino acids long. Produced via immunoSEQ multiplex PCR; TCRdb's table is partial and in-frame only. The profile shows 250,000 to 300,000 clones, 87% of them singletons. Specified treatment: over 15 received Ad26.COV2.S at low or high dose, single or two shots; about 5 received placebo; per-sample allocation not given. Vaccine and placebo recipients were sampled on day 63 after the first injection. The chain joins TRBV6-5 to TRBJ1-2; D unresolved. The receptor was isolated from a person aged 18-65 years who received the Ad26.COV2.S COVID-19 vaccine or a placebo. The specimen comprised peripheral blood, sampled in a trial of Ad26.COV2.S vaccine versus placebo. This CDR3 reads CASSYFGSRGYTF. CDR3 sequence (DNA): TGTGCCAGCAGTTACTTCGGCAGTCGTGGCTACACCTTC.